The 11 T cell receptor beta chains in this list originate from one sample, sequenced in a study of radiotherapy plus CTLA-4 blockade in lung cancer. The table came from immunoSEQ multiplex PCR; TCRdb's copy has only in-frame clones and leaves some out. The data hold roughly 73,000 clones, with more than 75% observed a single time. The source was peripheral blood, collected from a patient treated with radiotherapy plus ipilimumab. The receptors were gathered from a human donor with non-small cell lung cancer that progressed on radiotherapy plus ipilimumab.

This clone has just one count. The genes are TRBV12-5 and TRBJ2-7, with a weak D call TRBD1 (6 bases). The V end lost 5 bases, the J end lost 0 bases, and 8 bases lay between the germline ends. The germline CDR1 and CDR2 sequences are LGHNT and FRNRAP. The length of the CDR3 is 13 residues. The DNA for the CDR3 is TGTGCTAGTGGTCAGGGGAGCTCCTACGAGCAGTACTTC. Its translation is CASGQGSSYEQYF. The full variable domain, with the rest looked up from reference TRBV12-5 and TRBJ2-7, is DARVTQTPRHKVTEMGQEVTMRCQPILGHNTVFWYRQTMMQGLELLAYFRNRAPLDDSGMPKDRFSAEMPDATLATLKIQPSEPRDSAVYFCASGQGSSYEQYFGPGTRLTVT.

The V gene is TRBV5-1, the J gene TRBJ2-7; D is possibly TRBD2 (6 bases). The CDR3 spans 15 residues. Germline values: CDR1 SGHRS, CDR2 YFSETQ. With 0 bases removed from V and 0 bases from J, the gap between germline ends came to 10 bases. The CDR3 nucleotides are TGCGCCAGCAGCTTGGTTGCCGGGGGCTCCTACGAGCAGTACTTC. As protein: CASSLVAGGSYEQYF. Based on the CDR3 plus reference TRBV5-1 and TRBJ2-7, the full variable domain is KAGVTQTPRYLIKTRGQQVTLSCSPISGHRSVSWYQQTPGQGLQFLFEYFSETQRNKGNFPGRFSGRQFSNSRSEMNVSTLELGDSALYLCASSLVAGGSYEQYFGPGTRLTVT.

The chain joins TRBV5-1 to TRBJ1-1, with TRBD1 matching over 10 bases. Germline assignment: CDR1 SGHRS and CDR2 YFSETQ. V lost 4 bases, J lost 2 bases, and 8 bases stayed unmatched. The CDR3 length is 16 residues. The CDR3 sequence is CASSRGDRGLNTEAFF. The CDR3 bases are TGCGCCAGCAGCCGAGGGGACAGGGGATTAAACACTGAAGCTTTCTTT.

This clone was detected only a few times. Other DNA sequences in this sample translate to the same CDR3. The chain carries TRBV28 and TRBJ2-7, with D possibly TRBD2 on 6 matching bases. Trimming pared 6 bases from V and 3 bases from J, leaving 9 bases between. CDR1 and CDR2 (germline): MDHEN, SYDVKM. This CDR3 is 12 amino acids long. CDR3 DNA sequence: TGTGCCAGCAGCCTCGGGGGCTACGAGCAGTACGTC. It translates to CASSLGGYEQYV.

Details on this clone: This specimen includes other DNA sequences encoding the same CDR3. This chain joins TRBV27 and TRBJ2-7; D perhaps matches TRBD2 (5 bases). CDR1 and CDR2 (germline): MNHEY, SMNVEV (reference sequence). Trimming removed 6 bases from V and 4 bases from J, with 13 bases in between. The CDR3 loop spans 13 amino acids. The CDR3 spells CASRREGLYEQYF. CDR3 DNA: TGTGCCAGCAGGCGTGAGGGCTTGTACGAGCAGTACTTC.

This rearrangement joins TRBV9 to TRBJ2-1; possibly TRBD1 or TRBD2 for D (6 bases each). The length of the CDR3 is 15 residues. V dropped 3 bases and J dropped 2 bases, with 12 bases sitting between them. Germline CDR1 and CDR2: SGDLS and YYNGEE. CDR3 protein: CASSERGEAYNEQFF. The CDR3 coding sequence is TGTGCCAGCAGCGAGAGGGGGGAGGCCTACAATGAGCAGTTCTTC.

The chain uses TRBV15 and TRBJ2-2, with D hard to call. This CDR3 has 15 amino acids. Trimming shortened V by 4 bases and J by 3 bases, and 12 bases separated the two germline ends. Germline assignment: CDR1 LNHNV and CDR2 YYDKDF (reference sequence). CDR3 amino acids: CATSTPSSYTGELFF. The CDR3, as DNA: TGTGCCACCAGCACCCCTTCTAGTTACACCGGGGAGCTGTTTTTT.

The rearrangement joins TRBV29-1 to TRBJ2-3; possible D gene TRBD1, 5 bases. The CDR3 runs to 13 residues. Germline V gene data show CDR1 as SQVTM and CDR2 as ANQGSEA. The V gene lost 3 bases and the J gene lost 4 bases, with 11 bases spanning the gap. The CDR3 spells CSVDPGNADTQYF. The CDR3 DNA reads TGCAGCGTTGACCCAGGGAACGCAGATACGCAGTATTTT.

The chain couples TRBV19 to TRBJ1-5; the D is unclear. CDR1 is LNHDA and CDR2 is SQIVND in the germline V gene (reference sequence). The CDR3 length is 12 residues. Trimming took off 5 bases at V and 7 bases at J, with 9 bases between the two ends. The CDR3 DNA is TGTGCCAGTAGTTCATGGTCGCAGCCCCAGCATTTT. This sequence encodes CASSSWSQPQHF.

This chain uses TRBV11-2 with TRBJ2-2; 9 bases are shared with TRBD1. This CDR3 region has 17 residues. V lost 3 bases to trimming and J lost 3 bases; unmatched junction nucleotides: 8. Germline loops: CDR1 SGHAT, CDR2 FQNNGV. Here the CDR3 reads CASSFPSQGADTGELFF. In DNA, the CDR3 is TGTGCCAGCAGCTTTCCTTCACAGGGGGCAGACACCGGGGAGCTGTTTTTT.

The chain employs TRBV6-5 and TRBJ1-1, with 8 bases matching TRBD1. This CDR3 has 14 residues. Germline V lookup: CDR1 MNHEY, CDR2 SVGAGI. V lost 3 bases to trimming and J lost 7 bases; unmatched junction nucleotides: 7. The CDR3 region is CASSYGTGGGEAFF. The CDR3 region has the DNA TGTGCCAGCAGTTATGGGACAGGCGGTGGTGAAGCTTTCTTT.